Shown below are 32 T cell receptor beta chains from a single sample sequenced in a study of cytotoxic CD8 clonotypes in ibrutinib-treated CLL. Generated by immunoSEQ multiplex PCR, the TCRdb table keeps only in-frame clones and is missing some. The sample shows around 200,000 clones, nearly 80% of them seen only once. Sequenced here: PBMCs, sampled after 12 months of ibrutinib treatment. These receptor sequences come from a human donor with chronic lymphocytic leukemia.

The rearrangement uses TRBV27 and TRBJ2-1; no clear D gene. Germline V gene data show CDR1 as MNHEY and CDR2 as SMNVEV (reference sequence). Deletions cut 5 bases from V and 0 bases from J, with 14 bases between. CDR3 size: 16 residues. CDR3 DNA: TGTGCCAGCAGTGACGACACGATCGGCTCCTACAATGAGCAGTTCTTC. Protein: CASSDDTIGSYNEQFF.

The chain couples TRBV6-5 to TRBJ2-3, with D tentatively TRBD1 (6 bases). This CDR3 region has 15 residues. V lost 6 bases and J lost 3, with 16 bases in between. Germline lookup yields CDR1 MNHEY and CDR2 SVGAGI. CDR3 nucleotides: TGTGCCAGCAGCTTCCGGGACACGGAGACAGATACGCAGTATTTT. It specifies CASSFRDTETDTQYF.

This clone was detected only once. The CDR3 loop is CASSLGPGLDNYGYTF. Written as DNA, the CDR3 is TGCGCCAGCAGCTTGGGCCCGGGACTAGATAACTATGGCTACACCTTC. The chain has TRBV5-1 and TRBJ1-2; tentatively, D is TRBD1 (5 bases). The CDR3 length is 16 residues. The germline V gene has CDR1 SGHRS and CDR2 YFSETQ. V lost 0 bases to trimming and J lost 1 base, with 13 bases between them.

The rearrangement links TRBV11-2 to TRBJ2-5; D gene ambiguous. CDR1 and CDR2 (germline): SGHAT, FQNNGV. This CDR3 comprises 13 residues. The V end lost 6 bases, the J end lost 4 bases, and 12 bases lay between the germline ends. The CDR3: CASSSRAGETQYF. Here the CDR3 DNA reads TGTGCCAGCAGTTCAAGGGCTGGAGAGACCCAGTACTTC.

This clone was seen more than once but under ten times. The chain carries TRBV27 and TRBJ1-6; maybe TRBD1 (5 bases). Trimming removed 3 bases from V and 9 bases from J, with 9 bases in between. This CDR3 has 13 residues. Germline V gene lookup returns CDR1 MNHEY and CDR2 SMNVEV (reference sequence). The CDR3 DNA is TGTGCCAGCAGTTTGAGTCAGGGTTCACCCCTCCACTTT. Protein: CASSLSQGSPLHF.

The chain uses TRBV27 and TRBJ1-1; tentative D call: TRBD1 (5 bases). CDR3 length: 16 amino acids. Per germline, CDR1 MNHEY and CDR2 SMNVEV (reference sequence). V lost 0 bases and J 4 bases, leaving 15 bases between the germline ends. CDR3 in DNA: TGTGCCAGCAGTTTATCCCCCGGGGGTTGGGGCACTGAAGCTTTCTTT. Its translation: CASSLSPGGWGTEAFF.

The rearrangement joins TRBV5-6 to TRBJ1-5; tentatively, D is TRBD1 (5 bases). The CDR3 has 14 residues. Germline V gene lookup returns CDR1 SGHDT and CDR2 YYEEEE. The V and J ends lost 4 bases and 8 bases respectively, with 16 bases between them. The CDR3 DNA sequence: TGTGCCAGCAGCAGGGCAGGGTCCGTGGAGCCCCAGCATTTT. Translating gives CASSRAGSVEPQHF.

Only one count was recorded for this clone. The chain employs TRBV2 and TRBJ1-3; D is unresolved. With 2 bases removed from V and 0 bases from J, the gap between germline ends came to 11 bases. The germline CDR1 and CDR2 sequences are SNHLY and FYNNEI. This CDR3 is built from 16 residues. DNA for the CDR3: TGTGCCAGCAGTGAAAGACCGAGTAACTCTGGAAACACCATATATTTT. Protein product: CASSERPSNSGNTIYF.

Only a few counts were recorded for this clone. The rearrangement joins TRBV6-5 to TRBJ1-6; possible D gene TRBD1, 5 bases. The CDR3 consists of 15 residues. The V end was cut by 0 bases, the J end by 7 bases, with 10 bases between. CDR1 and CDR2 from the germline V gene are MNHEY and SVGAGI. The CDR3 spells CASSYSRGRNSPLHF. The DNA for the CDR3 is TGTGCCAGCAGTTACTCGAGGGGTAGGAATTCACCCCTCCACTTT.

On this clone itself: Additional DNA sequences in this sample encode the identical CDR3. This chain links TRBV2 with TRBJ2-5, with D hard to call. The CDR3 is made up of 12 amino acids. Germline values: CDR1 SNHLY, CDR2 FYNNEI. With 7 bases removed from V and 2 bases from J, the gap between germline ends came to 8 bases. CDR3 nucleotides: TGTGCCAGCATAGCCGGGCAAGAGACCCAGTACTTC. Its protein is CASIAGQETQYF.

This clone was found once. The CDR3 protein is CASNSGATNEKLFF. The CDR3 DNA reads TGTGCCAGCAATTCGGGTGCAACTAATGAAAAACTGTTTTTT. This chain connects TRBV2 to TRBJ1-4, with D unresolved. CDR3 length equals 14 residues. V lost 7 bases and J lost 0, with 9 bases in between. CDR1 and CDR2 (germline): SNHLY, FYNNEI.

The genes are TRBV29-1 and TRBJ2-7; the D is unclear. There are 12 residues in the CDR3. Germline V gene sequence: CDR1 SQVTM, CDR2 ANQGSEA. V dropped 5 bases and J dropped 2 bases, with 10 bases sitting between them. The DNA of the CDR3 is TGCAGCGTTTGGAGCCCAACCTACGAGCAGTACTTC. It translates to CSVWSPTYEQYF.

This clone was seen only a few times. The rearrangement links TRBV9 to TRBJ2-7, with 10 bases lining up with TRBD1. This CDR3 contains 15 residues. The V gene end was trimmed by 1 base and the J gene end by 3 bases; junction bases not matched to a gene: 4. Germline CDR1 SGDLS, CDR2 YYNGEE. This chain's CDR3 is CASSVSGTGDYEQYF. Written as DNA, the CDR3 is TGTGCCAGCAGCGTATCCGGGACAGGGGACTACGAGCAGTACTTC.

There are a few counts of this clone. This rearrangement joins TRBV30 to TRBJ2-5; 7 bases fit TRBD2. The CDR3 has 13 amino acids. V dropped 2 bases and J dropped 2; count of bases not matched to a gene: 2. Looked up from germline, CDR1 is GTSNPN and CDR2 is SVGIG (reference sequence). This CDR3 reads CAWSLGGQETQYF. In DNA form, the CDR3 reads TGTGCCTGGAGTTTGGGGGGGCAAGAGACCCAGTACTTC.

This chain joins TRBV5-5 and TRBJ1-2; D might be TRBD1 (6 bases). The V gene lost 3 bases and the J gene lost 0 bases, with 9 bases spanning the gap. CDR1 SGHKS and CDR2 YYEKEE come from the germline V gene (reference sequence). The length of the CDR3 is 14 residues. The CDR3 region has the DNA TGTGCCAGCAGCTGGGGGCTAGCTAACTATGGCTACACCTTC. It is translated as CASSWGLANYGYTF.

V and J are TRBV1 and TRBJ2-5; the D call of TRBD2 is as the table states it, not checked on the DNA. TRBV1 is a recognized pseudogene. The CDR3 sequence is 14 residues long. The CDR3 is CTSSQDVGGETQYF. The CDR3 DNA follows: TGCACCAGCAGCCAAGACGTGGGAGGGGAGACCCAGTACTTC.

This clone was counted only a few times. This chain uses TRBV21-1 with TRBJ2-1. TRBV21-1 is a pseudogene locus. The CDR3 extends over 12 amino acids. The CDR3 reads CANLGLNNEQFF. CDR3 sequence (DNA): TGTGCCAACCTCGGGCTTAACAATGAGCAGTTCTTC.

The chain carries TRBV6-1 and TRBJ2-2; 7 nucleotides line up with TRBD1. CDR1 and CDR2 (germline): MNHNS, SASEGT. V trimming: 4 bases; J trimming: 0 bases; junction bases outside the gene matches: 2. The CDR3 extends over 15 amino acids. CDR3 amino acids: CASSAGTANTGELFF. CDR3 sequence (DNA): TGTGCCAGCAGTGCTGGGACAGCGAACACCGGGGAGCTGTTTTTT.

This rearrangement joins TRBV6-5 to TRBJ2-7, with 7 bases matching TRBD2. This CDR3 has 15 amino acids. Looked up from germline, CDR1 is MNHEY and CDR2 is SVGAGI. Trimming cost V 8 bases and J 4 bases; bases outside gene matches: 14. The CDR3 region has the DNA TGTGCCAGCTTCCCCACCTCGGGGGGAAGATACGAGCAGTACTTC. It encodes CASFPTSGGRYEQYF.

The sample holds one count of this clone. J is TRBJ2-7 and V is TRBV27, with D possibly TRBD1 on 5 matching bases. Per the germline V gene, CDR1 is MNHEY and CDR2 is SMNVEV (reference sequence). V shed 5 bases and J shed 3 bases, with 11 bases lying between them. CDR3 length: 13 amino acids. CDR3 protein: CASSPQGVYEQYF. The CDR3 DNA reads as TGTGCCAGCAGTCCCCAAGGGGTCTACGAGCAGTACTTC.

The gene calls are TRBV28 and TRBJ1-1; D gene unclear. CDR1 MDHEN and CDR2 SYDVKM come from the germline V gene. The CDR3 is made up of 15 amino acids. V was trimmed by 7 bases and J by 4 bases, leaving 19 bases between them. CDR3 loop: CASNPRSMAGTEAFF. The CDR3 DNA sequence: TGTGCCAGCAATCCTCGTAGTATGGCGGGCACTGAAGCTTTCTTT.

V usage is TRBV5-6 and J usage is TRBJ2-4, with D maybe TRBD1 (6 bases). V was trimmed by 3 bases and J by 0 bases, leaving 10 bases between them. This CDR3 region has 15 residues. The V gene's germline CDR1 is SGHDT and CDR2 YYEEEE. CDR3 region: CASSSQGQAKNIQYF. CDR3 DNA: TGTGCCAGCAGCTCTCAGGGGCAAGCCAAAAACATTCAGTACTTC. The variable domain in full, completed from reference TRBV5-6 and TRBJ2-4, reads DAGVTQSPTHLIKTRGQQVTLRCSPKSGHDTVSWYQQALGQGPQFIFQYYEEEERQRGNFPDRFSGHQFPNYSSELNVNALLLGDSALYLCASSSQGQAKNIQYFGAGTRLSVL.

This CDR3 is CAWSLPGQGAIYYGYTF. CDR3 sequence (DNA): TGTGCCTGGAGTTTACCGGGACAGGGGGCTATATACTATGGCTACACCTTC. The chain couples TRBV30 to TRBJ1-2; 12 bases line up with TRBD1. The germline V gene encodes CDR1 GTSNPN and CDR2 SVGIG (reference sequence). Trimming removed 2 bases from V and 3 bases from J; junction bases left unmatched: 10. There are 17 residues in the CDR3.

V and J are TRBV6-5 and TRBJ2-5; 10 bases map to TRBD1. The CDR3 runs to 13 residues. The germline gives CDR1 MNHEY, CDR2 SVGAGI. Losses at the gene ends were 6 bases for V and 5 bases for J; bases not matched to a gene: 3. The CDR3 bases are TGTGCCAGCAGCCGGGACAGGGGCGAGACCCAGTACTTC. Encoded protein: CASSRDRGETQYF.

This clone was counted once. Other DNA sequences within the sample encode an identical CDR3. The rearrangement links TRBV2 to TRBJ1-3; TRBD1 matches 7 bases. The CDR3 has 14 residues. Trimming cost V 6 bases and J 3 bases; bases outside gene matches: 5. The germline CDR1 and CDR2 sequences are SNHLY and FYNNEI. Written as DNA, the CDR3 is TGTGCCAGCAGCGAAACAGGGGATGGAAACACCATATATTTT. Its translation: CASSETGDGNTIYF.

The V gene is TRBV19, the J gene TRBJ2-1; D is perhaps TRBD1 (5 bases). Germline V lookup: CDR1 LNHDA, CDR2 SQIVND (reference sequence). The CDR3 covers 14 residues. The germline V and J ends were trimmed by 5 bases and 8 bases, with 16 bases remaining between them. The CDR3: CASSPWGRGDEQFF. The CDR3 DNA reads TGTGCCAGTAGTCCGTGGGGTAGGGGCGATGAGCAGTTCTTC.

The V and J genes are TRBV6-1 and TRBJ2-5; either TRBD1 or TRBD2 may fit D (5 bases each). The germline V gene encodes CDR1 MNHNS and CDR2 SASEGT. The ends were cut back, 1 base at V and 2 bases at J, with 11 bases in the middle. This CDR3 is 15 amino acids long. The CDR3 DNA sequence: TGTGCCAGCAGTGAAGGGGACGGAATACAAGAGACCCAGTACTTC. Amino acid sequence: CASSEGDGIQETQYF.

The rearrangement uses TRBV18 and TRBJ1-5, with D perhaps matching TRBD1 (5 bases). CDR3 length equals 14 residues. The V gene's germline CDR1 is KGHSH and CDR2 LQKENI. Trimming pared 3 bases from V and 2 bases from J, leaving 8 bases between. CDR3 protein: CASSPGGGNQPQHF. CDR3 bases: TGTGCCAGCTCACCTGGGGGTGGCAATCAGCCCCAGCATTTT.

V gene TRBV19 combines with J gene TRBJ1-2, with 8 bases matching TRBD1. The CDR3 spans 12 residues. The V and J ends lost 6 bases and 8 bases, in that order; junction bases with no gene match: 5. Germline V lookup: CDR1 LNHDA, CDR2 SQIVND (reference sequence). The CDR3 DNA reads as TGTGCCAGTAGCGGACAGGGTGACGGCTACACCTTC. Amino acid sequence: CASSGQGDGYTF.

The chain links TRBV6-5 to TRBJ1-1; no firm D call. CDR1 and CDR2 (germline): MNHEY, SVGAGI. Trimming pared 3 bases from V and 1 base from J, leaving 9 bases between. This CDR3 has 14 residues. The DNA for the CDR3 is TGTGCCAGCAGTTATCTTCCAGGGAACACTGAAGCTTTCTTT. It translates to CASSYLPGNTEAFF.

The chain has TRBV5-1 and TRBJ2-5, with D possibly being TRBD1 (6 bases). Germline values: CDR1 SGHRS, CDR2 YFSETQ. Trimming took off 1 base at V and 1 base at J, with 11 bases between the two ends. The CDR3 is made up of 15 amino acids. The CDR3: CASSLQQGPQETQYF. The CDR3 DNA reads TGCGCCAGCAGCTTGCAACAGGGCCCCCAAGAGACCCAGTACTTC.

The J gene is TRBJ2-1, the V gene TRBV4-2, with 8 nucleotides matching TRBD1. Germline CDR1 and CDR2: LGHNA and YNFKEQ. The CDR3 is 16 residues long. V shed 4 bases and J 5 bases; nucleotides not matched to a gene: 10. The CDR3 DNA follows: TGTGCCAGCAGCCGAGTCGGGCAGGGGGCTGACAATGAGCAGTTCTTC. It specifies CASSRVGQGADNEQFF.